The rows below give T cell receptor beta chains drawn from one sample of a study of T cell changes during pregnancy in multiple sclerosis. Sequenced by immunoSEQ multiplex PCR; TCRdb stores in-frame clones only, minus some. The data hold 41,000 or so clones, with roughly nine tenths observed a single time. The specimen comprised CD8+ T cells from peripheral blood mononuclear cells, sampled in the third trimester of pregnancy. All receptors come from a female donor with multiple sclerosis, enrolled in a pregnancy study. The CDR3 runs from the conserved cysteine through the conserved F or W. D genes are given only for firm matches. Clone size appears in some rows only: once, few, many, or a class for an expanded clone.

v_gene	j_gene	len	abundance	d_gene	CDR3nt	CDR3aa
TRBV27	TRBJ2-3	14	.	.	TGTGCCAGCAGTGCTGGGACTAGCACAGATACGCAGTATTTT	CASSAGTSTDTQYF
TRBV27	TRBJ2-1	19	.	TRBD1	TGTGCCAGCAGTCCGGGGAATGGACAGGGCGAGGGGGCCTACAATGAGCAGTTCTTC	CASSPGNGQGEGAYNEQFF
TRBV11-2	TRBJ2-7	16	.	TRBD2	TGTGCCAGCAGCCCCCATGGCACTAGCGGGGCCTACGAGCAGTACTTC	CASSPHGTSGAYEQYF
TRBV11-2	TRBJ1-1	14	.	.	TGTGCCAGCAGCTTAGGGGGCCCGACAGACGAAGCTTTCTTT	CASSLGGPTDEAFF
TRBV27	TRBJ1-6	14	.	TRBD1	TGTGCCAGCAGTGCCAGGGGGGAGCATTCACCCCTCCACTTT	CASSARGEHSPLHF
TRBV7-9	TRBJ1-1	13	.	TRBD1	TGTGCCAGCAGCGTCGGACAGGGCCTTGAAGCTTTCTTT	CASSVGQGLEAFF
TRBV27	TRBJ2-1	13	.	.	TGTGCCAGCAGTTTAGGGCCAGGAAATGAGCAGTTCTTC	CASSLGPGNEQFF
TRBV7-9	TRBJ1-2	14	.	TRBD1	TGTGCCAGCAGCTTAGGGGACAGTAACTATGGCTACACCTTC	CASSLGDSNYGYTF
TRBV4-3	TRBJ1-5	15	once	.	TGCGCCAGCAGCCAAGTATGGTTAGGGGATCAGCCCCAGCATTTT	CASSQVWLGDQPQHF
TRBV7-9	TRBJ2-7	13	.	.	TGTGCCAGCACCGGTAGGGCCAGGGACGAGCAGTACTTC	CASTGRARDEQYF
TRBV7-7	TRBJ1-3	15	once	TRBD1	TGTGCCAGCAGCGAGGGACAGTCCTCTGGAAACACCATATATTTT	CASSEGQSSGNTIYF
TRBV7-7	TRBJ1-1	16	.	.	TGTGCTAGCAGCCCCCAGGGTCTGTGGGGGAACACTGAAGCTTTCTTT	CASSPQGLWGNTEAFF
TRBV4-1	TRBJ2-7	16	.	.	TGCGCCAGCAGCCAACAACCAGGGGGGCTCACCTACGAGCAGTACTTC	CASSQQPGGLTYEQYF
TRBV30	TRBJ2-2	12	.	.	TGTGCCTGGAGTGTTGTTCTCGGGGAGCTGTTTTTT	CAWSVVLGELFF
TRBV7-9	TRBJ1-1	16	.	TRBD1	TGTGCCAGCAGCTTACCAGGACAGGCTCGGGGCACTGAAGCTTTCTTT	CASSLPGQARGTEAFF
TRBV12-5	TRBJ1-2	14	.	TRBD1	TGTGCTAGTGGTGACACCGGGACAGATTATGGCTACACCTTC	CASGDTGTDYGYTF
TRBV10-3	TRBJ2-5	13	.	.	TGTGCCATCAGTGAGTCCTTGGCAGAGACCCAGTACTTC	CAISESLAETQYF
TRBV6-5	TRBJ1-1	14	.	TRBD1	TGTGCCAGCAGTTACGGGGGACAGGGAACTGAAGCTTTCTTT	CASSYGGQGTEAFF
TRBV5-1	TRBJ2-5	15	.	.	TGCGCCAGCAGCCCCTCCCCGGGACATCAAGAGACCCAGTACTTC	CASSPSPGHQETQYF
TRBV28	TRBJ2-5	17	once	.	TGTGCCAGCAGTCTGGCTTACAGGGGTCCCGGGGGAGAGACCCAGTACTTC	CASSLAYRGPGGETQYF
TRBV5-6	TRBJ2-2	15	medium-sized	.	TGTGCCAGCAGCTTGGTACAGGGTGACACCGGGGAGCTGTTTTTT	CASSLVQGDTGELFF
TRBV11-3	TRBJ2-1	14	.	TRBD2	TGTGCCAGCAGCATTAGCGGGGGGGGCGGGGAGCAGTTCTTC	CASSISGGGGEQFF
TRBV9	TRBJ2-1	16	.	.	TGTGCCAGCAGCGTGGGTTCCGACAGCTTATACAATGAGCAGTTCTTC	CASSVGSDSLYNEQFF
TRBV30	TRBJ2-7	12	.	TRBD1	TGTGCCTGGAGTCCCCAGGGGGACGAGCAGTACTTC	CAWSPQGDEQYF
TRBV27	TRBJ2-1	18	.	TRBD2	TGTGCCAGCACCGAGGGACCGACTGGGACTAGCGGGAGCAATGAGCAGTTCTTC	CASTEGPTGTSGSNEQFF
TRBV10-2	TRBJ1-1	12	few	.	TGCGCCAGCAGTCCGGGAAATACTGAAGCTTTCTTT	CASSPGNTEAFF
TRBV9	TRBJ1-2	16	.	.	TGTGCCAGCAGCGTAGGAGGGTCCTCTGTGGCGGATGGCTACACCTTC	CASSVGGSSVADGYTF
TRBV28	TRBJ1-5	14	.	.	TGTGCCAGCAGTTTCAGTTATAGCAATCAGCCCCAGCATTTT	CASSFSYSNQPQHF
TRBV5-4	TRBJ2-7	14	.	TRBD2	TGTGCCAGCAGCGAAGGACTAGTTCCCTACGAGCAGTACTTC	CASSEGLVPYEQYF